This T cell receptor beta chain was observed in a study of tumor and adjacent non-tumor tissue in lung cancer. About this clonotype itself: Lacking the conserved final phenylalanine or tryptophan, this CDR3 likely reflects a read error.

The library came from three nested PCR rounds adapted from ARM-PCR protocols. MiXCR, applied by TCRdb to the multiplex PCR reads, yields one record per CDR3 protein. This table has about 80,000 distinct CDR3 sequences, 70% to 90% appearing once. This sample's RNA came from whole unsorted tissue. This non-tumor lung sample came from over 3 cm beyond the tumor edge. The TCR originated in a man aged 55 to 70 with non-small cell lung cancer. What was sequenced was distant non-tumor lung tissue.

CDR3 sequence: CASSLLKGSEAFY. In DNA, the CDR3 is TGTGCCAGCAGTTTGCTTAAGGGCAGTGAAGCTTTCTAT. This chain joins TRBV5-6 and TRBJ1-1; D gene uncertain. The germline gives CDR1 SGHDT, CDR2 YYEEEE. V dropped 5 bases and J dropped 7 bases, with 15 bases sitting between them. The CDR3 has 13 residues.